This is a list of T cell receptor beta chains from one sample in a study of T cell responses to AZD1222 COVID-19 vaccine. Clones were read by immunoSEQ multiplex PCR, and TCRdb kept only the in-frame ones, dropping some. The table shows 150,000 to 200,000 clones, with roughly nine tenths occurring only once. Source: peripheral blood, taken 28 days after the second AZD1222 dose. Source of these receptors: an adult who received the AZD1222 COVID-19 vaccine. CDR3s include the opening cysteine and the closing phenylalanine or tryptophan. Each record gives: clone size, D gene, J gene, V gene, CDR3 DNA, CDR3 protein. D genes are given only for firm matches. Size values are once, few and many counts, or a class for expanded clones, and some rows have none.

.	TRBD1	TRBJ2-7	TRBV7-9	TGTGCCAGCAGCTTACGACAGGGCTCCTACGAGCAGTACTTC	CASSLRQGSYEQYF
.	TRBD1	TRBJ2-3	TRBV15	TGTGCCACCAGCCTGCGACAGGGACACACAGATACGCAGTATTTT	CATSLRQGHTDTQYF
.	.	TRBJ1-1	TRBV4-2	TGTGCCAGCAGCCAAGATGAGAGAGGGTGCCTCTTT	CASSQDERGCLF
.	TRBD1	TRBJ2-5	TRBV15	TGTGCCACCAGCAGATCGGGACAGGGGTACGAGACCCAGTACTTC	CATSRSGQGYETQYF
.	.	TRBJ1-1	TRBV7-9	TGTGCCAGCAGCTTAGCTAAGGGGCCGAACACTGAAGCTTTCTTT	CASSLAKGPNTEAFF
.	TRBD2	TRBJ2-2	TRBV5-1	TGCGCCAGCAGCTTGGCTAGCGGGGGGTACACCGGGGAGCTGTTTTTT	CASSLASGGYTGELFF
.	TRBD1	TRBJ1-2	TRBV7-9	TGTGCCAGCAGCTTCGAAGGGACAGTAGGATTCTATTTGAGCTACACCTTC	CASSFEGTVGFYLSYTF
.	TRBD2	TRBJ2-1	TRBV14	TGTGCCAGCAGCCAGATAGGACTAGCGGGAGGGAGCTCCTACAATGAGCAGTTCTTC	CASSQIGLAGGSSYNEQFF
.	.	TRBJ2-5	TRBV5-5	TGTGCCAGCAGCTTGGTAGCGTTACAAGAGACCCAGTACTTC	CASSLVALQETQYF
.	TRBD2	TRBJ2-1	TRBV11-3	TGTGCCAGCAGCTTAACACTAGCGGGAAGCGGGGAGCAGTTCTTC	CASSLTLAGSGEQFF
.	TRBD1	TRBJ1-1	TRBV12-5	TGTGCTAGTTTGGGACAGGGGCAGAACACTGAAGCTTTCTTT	CASLGQGQNTEAFF
.	TRBD2	TRBJ2-7	TRBV27	TGTGCCAGCAGTTTACTAGCGGGAGGGCACGAGCAGTACTTC	CASSLLAGGHEQYF
.	.	TRBJ2-7	TRBV14	TGTGCCAGCAGCCAAGTAGGAGGGAGTCTAAACGAGCAGTACTTC	CASSQVGGSLNEQYF
.	.	TRBJ1-2	TRBV5-8	TGTGCCAGCAGCTTGGGAGAGGGGAGGAGGTATGGCTACACCTTC	CASSLGEGRRYGYTF
once	.	TRBJ1-2	TRBV29-1	TGCAGCGTTGTACAGGTGCCCTATGGCTACACCTTC	CSVVQVPYGYTF
.	TRBD2	TRBJ2-1	TRBV29-1	TGCAGCGTTCGGGGCGCGGGGGGCCTCAATGAGCAGTTCTTC	CSVRGAGGLNEQFF
.	.	TRBJ2-7	TRBV5-6	TGTGCCAGCAGCTTTCGACGGGGAGAGCAGTACTTC	CASSFRRGEQYF
once	.	TRBJ1-2	TRBV9	TGTGCCAGCAGCGCCCATATCACATCCTATGGCTACACCTTC	CASSAHITSYGYTF
.	TRBD1	TRBJ1-4	TRBV18	TGTGCCAGCTCAAAAGGACAGGGAGAAAAACTGTTTTTT	CASSKGQGEKLFF
once	.	TRBJ1-5	TRBV6-4	TGTGCCAGCAGTGACTCGATGAGAAGGGTCGGACAGCCCCAGCATTTT	CASSDSMRRVGQPQHF